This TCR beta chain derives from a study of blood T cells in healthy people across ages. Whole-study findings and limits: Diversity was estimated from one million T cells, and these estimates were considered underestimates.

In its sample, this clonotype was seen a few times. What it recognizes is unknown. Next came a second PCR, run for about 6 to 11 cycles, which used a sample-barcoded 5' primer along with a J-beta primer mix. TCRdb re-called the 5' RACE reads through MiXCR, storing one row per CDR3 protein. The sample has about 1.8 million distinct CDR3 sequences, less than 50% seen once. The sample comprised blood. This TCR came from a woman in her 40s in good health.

In DNA, the CDR3 is TGCGCCAGCAGCCAACCTAATACCGGGGAGCTGTTTTTT. This translates into CASSQPNTGELFF. The chain recombines TRBV4-1 with TRBJ2-2; D unresolved. This CDR3 spans 13 amino acids. Germline loops: CDR1 MGHRA, CDR2 YSYEKL. The V end was cut by 2 bases, the J end by 5 bases, with 6 bases between.